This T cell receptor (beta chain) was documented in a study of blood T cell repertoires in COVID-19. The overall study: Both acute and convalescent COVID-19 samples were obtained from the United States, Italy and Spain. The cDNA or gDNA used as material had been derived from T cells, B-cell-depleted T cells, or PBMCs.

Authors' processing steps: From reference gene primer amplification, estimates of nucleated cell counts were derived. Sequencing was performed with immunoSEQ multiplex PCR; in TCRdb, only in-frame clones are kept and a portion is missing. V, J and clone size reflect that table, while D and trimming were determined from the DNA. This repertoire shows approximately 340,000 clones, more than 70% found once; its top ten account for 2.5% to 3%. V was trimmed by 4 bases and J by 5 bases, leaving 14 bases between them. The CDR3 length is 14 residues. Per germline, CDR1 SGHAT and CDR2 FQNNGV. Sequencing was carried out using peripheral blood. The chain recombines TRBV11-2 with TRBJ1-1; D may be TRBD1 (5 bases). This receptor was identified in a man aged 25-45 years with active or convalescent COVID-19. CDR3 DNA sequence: TGTGCCAGCAGCTCTCGGGCAGGGCGGACTGAAGCTTTCTTT. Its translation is CASSSRAGRTEAFF.